This TCR beta chain was recovered during a study of vaccination and CD4 T cells after COVID-19. Across the study: Overlapping SARS-CoV-2, HCoV-NL63, HCoV-OC43 and HCoV-229E spike peptides stimulated the cells.

Treatment noted: approximately 10-day PBMC culture with coronavirus spike peptide pools or control peptides (ViraFEST assay). This clonotype was seen only a few times. Its antigen is undetermined. V lost 5 bases to trimming and J lost 8 bases; unmatched junction nucleotides: 6. Looked up from germline, CDR1 is LNHDA and CDR2 is SQIVND (reference sequence). The CDR3 spans 13 residues. The Oncomine TCR Beta short-read assay sequenced DNA from cultured CD4+ T cells. MiXCR, run by TCRdb on the PCR reads, gives a single entry per CDR3 protein. The profile shows 9,000 to 13,000 distinct CDR3 sequences, approximately 25% of them singletons.

This receptor was obtained from a human donor who had recovered from COVID-19. The chain combines TRBV19 with TRBJ2-1; 7 bases match TRBD1. Material: CD4+ T cells from blood, cultured in vitro, obtained after SARS-CoV-2 vaccination. Written as DNA, the CDR3 is TGTGCCAGTAGTTTACAGGGGTTCTATGAGCAGTTCTTC. Its translation: CASSLQGFYEQFF.